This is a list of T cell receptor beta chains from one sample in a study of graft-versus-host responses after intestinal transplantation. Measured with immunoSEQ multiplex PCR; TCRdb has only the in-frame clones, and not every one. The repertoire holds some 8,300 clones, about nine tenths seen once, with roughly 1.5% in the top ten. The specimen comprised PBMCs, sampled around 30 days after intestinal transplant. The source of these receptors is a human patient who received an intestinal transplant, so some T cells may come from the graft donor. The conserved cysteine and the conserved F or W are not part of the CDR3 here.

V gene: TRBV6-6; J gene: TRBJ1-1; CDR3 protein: ASSNTGLGTEAF
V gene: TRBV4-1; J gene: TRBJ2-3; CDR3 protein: ASSQTRPDTQY
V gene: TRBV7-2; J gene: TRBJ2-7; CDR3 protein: ASSLGAGGYEQY
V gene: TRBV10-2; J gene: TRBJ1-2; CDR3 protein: ASSESVVADKEGGGYT
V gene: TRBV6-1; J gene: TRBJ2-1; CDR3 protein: ASSEETYNEQF
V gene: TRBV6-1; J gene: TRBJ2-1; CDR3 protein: ASSADLSASLGEQF
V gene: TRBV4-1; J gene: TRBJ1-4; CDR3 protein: ASSDRVWFFVRPGAFNEKLF
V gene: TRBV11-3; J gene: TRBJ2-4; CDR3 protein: ASSLGTGGVNIQY
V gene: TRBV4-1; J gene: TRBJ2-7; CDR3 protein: ASSQSGGSSYEQY
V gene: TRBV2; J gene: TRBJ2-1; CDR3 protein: ASRDGTSGVYEQF
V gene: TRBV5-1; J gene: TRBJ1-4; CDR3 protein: ASCPSRQDEKLF
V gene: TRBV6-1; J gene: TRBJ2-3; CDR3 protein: ASSAKLARPSTDTQY
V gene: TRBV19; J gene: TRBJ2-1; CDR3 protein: ASSIQGLLDEQF
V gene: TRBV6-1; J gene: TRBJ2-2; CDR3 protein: ASSEVWTSGGATGELF
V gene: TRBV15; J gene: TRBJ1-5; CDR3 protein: ATSREGGSNQPQH
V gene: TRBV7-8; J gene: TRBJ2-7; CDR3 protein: ASSLVLAGGRTYEQY
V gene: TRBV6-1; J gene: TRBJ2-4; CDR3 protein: ASRKGGPKNIQY
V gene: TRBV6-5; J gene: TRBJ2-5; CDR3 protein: ASSYSPTQETQY
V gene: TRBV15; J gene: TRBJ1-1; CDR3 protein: ATSSPPGTEAF
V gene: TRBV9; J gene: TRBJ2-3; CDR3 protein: ASAAKQSGADPRTDTQY
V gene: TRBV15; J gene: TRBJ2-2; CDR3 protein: ATRDGGFTGELF
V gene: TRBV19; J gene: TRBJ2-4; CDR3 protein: ASSVNRDRGLSIQY
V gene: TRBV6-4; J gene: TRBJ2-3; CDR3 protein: ASSPFVGGTDTQY
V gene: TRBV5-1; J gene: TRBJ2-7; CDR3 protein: ASSLEQGRTYEQY
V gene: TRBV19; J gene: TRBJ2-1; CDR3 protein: ATHLGPSSYNEQF
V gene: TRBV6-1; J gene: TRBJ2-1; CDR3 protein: ASSEERGGNNEQF
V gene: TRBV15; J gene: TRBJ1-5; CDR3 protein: ATSVKRGPQPQH
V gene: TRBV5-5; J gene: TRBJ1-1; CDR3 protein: ASRGFRVAAKGTEAF
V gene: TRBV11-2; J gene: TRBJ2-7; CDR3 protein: ASSLMSGEYEQY
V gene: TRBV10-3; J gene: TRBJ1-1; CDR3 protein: AISEGNTEAF
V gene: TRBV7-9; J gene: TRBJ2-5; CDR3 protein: ASSLSARRNETQY
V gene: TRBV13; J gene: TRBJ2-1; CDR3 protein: ASSVGGDLYNEQF
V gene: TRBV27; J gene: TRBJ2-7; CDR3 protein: ASSLSAGTNYEQY
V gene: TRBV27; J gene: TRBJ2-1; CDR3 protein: ASSSSGLFSPQF
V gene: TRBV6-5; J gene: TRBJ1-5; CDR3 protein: ASSYSPGSQPQH
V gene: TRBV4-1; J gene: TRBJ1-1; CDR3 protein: ASSQRAGEYPEAF
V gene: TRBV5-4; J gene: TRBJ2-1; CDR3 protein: ASSSGTGTEQF
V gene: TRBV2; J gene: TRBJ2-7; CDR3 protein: ASSDPRETYEQY
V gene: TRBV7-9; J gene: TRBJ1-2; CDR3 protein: ASSYTGEAYGYT
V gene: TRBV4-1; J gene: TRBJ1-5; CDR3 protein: ASSHVRTDYQPQH
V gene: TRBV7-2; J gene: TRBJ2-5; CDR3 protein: ASSPGLARGETQY
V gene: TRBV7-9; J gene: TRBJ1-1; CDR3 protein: ASSPGGVHEAF
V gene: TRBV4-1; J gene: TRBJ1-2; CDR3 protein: ASSQEPGQGARRGNYGYT
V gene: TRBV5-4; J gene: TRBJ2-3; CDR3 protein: ASSIPGSTDTQY
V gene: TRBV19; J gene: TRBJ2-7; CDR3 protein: ASSVGMPDRLYEQY
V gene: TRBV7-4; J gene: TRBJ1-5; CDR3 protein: ASSLDLGDQPQH
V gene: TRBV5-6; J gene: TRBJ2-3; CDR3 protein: ATHGASGTDTQY
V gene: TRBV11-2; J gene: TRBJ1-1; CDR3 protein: ASSSWREWEAF
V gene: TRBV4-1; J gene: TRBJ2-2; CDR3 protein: ASSQGVGELF
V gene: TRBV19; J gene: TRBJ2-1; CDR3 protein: ASGPTGTGNEQF
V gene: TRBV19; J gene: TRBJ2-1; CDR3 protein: ATEEGIGLFAEQF